This TCR beta chain was identified in a study of HIV-infected patients and healthy controls. TCRdb ran MiXCR on the 5' RACE reads and lists one entry per CDR3 protein. In the table there are 60,000 to 75,000 distinct CDR3 sequences, 16% of which are singletons. The germline V gene has CDR1 KGHDR and CDR2 SFDVKD. V was shortened by 1 base and J by 0 bases, with 8 bases between the two germline ends. The CDR3 runs 16 residues. This clonotype was recorded a few times. This clonotype was obtained from a human donor in good health. Sample: CD4+ T cells from blood. This chain uses TRBV24-1 with TRBJ2-2; possibly TRBD1 for D (5 bases). The CDR3 DNA reads TGTGCCACCAGTGATTTTCAAGGGGCGAACACCGGGGAGCTGTTTTTT. Translation gives CATSDFQGANTGELFF.